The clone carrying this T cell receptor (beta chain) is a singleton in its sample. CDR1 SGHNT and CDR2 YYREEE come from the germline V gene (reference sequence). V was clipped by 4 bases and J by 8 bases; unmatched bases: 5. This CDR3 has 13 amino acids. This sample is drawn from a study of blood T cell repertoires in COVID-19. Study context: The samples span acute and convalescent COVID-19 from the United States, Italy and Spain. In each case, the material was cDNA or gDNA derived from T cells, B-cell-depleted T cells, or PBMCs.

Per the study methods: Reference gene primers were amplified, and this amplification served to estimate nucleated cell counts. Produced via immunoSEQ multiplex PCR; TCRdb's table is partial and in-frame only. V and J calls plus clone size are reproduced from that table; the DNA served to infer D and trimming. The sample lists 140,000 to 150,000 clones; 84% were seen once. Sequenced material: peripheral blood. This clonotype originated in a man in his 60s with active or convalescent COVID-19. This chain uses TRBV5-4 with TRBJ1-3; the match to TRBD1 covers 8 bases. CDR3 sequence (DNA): TGTGCCAGCAGCCCGGACAGGGCGGACACCATATATTTT. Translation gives CASSPDRADTIYF.